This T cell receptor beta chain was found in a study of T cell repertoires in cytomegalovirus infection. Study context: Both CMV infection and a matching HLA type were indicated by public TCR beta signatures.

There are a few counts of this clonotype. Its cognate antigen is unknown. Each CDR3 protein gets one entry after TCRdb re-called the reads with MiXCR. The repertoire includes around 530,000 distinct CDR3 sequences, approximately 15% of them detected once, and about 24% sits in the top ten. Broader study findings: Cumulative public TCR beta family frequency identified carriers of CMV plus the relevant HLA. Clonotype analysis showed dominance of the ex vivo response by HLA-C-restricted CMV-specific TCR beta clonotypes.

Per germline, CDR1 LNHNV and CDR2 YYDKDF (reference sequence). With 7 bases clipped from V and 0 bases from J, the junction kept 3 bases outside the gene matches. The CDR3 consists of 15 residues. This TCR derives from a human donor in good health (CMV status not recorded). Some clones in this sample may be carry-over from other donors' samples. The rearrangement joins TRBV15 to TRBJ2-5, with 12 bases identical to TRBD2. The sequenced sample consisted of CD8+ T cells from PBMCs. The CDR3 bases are TGTGCCACCAAAGGGACTAGCGGGTACCAAGAGACCCAGTACTTC. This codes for CATKGTSGYQETQYF. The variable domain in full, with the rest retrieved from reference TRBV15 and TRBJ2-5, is DAMVIQNPRYQVTQFGKPVTLSCSQTLNHNVMYWYQQKSSQAPKLLFHYYDKDFNNEADTPDNFQSRRPNTSFCFLDIRSPGLGDTAMYLCATKGTSGYQETQYFGPGTRLLVL.